The source of this T cell receptor beta chain is a study of OX40 agonist ivuxolimab in advanced cancers. Looking at the study overall: Dosing consisted of intravenous ivuxolimab at 0.01 to 10 mg/kg every 2 weeks. Prior therapy, whether anti-PD-1, anti-PD-L1 or anti-CTLA-4, was allowed, and roughly 41% had some.

It was autoimmune disease history or systemic immunosuppression that excluded patients. Libraries were prepared by immunoSEQ multiplex PCR; TCRdb keeps only in-frame clonotypes and omits some of them. The repertoire holds some 43,000 clones, with approximately 87% as singletons. Study-level points and caveats: Among some nonresponders, normalized T-cell clonal expansion was also low.

CDR1 and CDR2 from the germline V gene are LNHDA and SQIVND (reference sequence). The CDR3 length is 15 residues. Trimming pared 6 bases from V and 6 bases from J, leaving 15 bases between. Comments on this clone: Its target is not known.

This sample comprised CD4+ or CD8+ T cells sorted from blood, obtained in a trial of the OX40 agonist ivuxolimab. The chain couples TRBV19 to TRBJ1-6, with a tentative D call TRBD1 (6 bases). This sequence was found in an adult with an advanced solid tumor such as melanoma, head and neck, liver or kidney cancer. The DNA of the CDR3 is TGTGCCAGTAGGGGCGGCGGACAGCCTAATTCACCCCTCCACTTT. It specifies CASRGGGQPNSPLHF.